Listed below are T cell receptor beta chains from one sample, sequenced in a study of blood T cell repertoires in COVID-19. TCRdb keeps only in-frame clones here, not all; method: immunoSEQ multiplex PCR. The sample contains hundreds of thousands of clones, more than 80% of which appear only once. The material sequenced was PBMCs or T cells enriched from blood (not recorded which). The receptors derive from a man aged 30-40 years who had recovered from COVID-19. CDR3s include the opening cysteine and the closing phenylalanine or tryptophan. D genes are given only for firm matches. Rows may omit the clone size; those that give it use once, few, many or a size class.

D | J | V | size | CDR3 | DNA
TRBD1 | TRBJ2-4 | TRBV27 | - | CASSLGGQGRTKNIQYF | TGTGCCAGCAGTTTAGGGGGACAGGGCCGGACCAAAAACATTCAGTACTTC
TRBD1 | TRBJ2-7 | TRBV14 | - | CASRNPGQGSEQYF | TGTGCCAGCAGGAATCCGGGACAGGGTAGCGAGCAGTACTTC
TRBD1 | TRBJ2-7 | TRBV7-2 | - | CASSLRPLDRGYGYEQYF | TGTGCCAGCAGCTTACGACCCTTGGACAGGGGCTACGGATACGAGCAGTACTTC
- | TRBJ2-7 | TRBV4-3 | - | CASSQGGGNEQYF | TGCGCCAGCAGCCAAGGAGGGGGAAACGAGCAGTACTTC
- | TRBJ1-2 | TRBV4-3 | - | CASSQDRGSYGYTF | TGCGCCAGCAGCCAAGACAGGGGAAGCTATGGCTACACCTTC
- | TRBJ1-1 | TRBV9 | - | CASSVVTGNTEAFF | TGTGCCAGCAGCGTAGTAACAGGGAACACTGAAGCTTTCTTT
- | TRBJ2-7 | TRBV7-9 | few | CASSSSSYEQYF | TGTGCCAGCAGCTCGAGCTCCTACGAGCAGTACTTC
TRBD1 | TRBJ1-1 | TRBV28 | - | CASSLANPGGYVF | TGTGCCAGCAGTTTAGCTAACCCAGGGGGCTACGTCTTT
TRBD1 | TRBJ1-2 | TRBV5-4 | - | CASSPPDRGLGGYTF | TGTGCCAGCAGTCCCCCGGACAGGGGGCTGGGTGGCTACACCTTC
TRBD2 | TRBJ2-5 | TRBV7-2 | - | CASSLARGTQETQYF | TGTGCCAGCAGCTTAGCGCGGGGGACGCAAGAGACCCAGTACTTC
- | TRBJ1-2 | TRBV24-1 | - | CATSGGGAGDGYTF | TGTGCCACCAGTGGGGGAGGGGCAGGAGATGGCTACACCTTC
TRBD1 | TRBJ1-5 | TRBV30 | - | CACTALTGTGGSNQPQHF | TGTGCCTGCACCGCGTTAACCGGGACAGGTGGTAGCAATCAGCCCCAGCATTTT
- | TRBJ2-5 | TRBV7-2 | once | CASSASRDFSETQYF | TGTGCCAGCAGCGCAAGCCGGGACTTTAGTGAGACCCAGTACTTC
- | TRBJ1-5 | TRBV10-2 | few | CASSGGGLGQPQHF | TGCGCCAGCAGTGGGGGGGGACTTGGTCAGCCCCAGCATTTT